What follows describes a single TCR beta chain. Authors' analysis steps: Quantification of nucleated cells was approximated via reference gene primer amplification. TCRdb keeps only in-frame clones here, not all; method: immunoSEQ multiplex PCR. The DNA was the basis for D and trimming; V, J and clone size are from that table. The sample has more than 350,000 clones, 87% seen once. This sample was included in a study of blood T cell repertoires in COVID-19. Study in general: Sample material is recorded as cDNA or gDNA derived from T cells, B-cell-depleted T cells, or PBMCs.

A Seattle source enrolled patients during active infection and followed them longitudinally. The sample was peripheral blood. This clonotype originated in a woman in her twenties or thirties with COVID-19, enrolled during active disease.

This CDR3 is CASSTLAEGGNEQFF. DNA for the CDR3: TGTGCCAGTAGTACCCTAGCGGAGGGAGGGAATGAGCAGTTCTTC. The chain is built from TRBV19 and TRBJ2-1; TRBD2 matches at 7 bases. With V trimmed by 4 bases and J by 7 bases, 10 bases remained unmatched. The germline CDR1 and CDR2 sequences are LNHDA and SQIVND (reference sequence). The length of the CDR3 is 15 residues.